The TCR beta chain described here comes from a study of T cell changes during pregnancy in multiple sclerosis. TCRdb's table, derived via immunoSEQ multiplex PCR, lists solely in-frame clones and lacks some. The table shows 70,000 to 95,000 clones, with about 94% occurring only once. V lost 0 bases and J lost 4, with 13 bases in between. The germline CDR1 and CDR2 sequences are SGDLS and YYNGEE. CDR3 length: 15 amino acids. Specimen: peripheral blood, collected in the third trimester of pregnancy. This chain connects TRBV9 to TRBJ2-5; a possible D gene is TRBD1 (7 bases). The clonotype comes from a female donor with multiple sclerosis, enrolled in a pregnancy study. CDR3 loop: CASSVDGGGVETQYF. In DNA form, the CDR3 reads TGTGCCAGCAGCGTAGATGGAGGGGGCGTAGAGACCCAGTACTTC.